A selection of T cell receptor beta chains follows, all from one sample in a study of T cell clonotyping in hematopoietic cell transplantation. Here immunoSEQ multiplex PCR was the method, and the copy in TCRdb shows in-frame clones only, minus some. The sample carries 5,500 to 7,000 clones, around 90% recorded once. The sample consisted of peripheral blood mononuclear cells, taken 100 days after allogeneic stem cell transplant. These TCRs come from a female patient aged 45 to 65 who had an allogeneic stem cell transplant from a related donor, so the T cells may come from the graft donor. Some clones in this sample may be carry-over from other donors' samples. Both conserved end residues are part of each CDR3. A D gene is named only where the DNA matches it firmly. For some rows the clone size is stated as once, few or many, or as a class when expanded; others skip it.

cdr3_length,j_call,d_call,clone_size,v_call,cdr3_nt,cdr3_aa
14,TRBJ1-5,-,-,TRBV2,TGTGCCAGCAAAAGGGGGTCAGGCAATCAGCCCCAGCATTTT,CASKRGSGNQPQHF
15,TRBJ1-1,-,-,TRBV5-6,TGTGCCAGCAGCTTGGGGAACGGGGTACTAACTGAAGCTTTCTTT,CASSLGNGVLTEAFF
15,TRBJ2-1,-,medium-sized,TRBV5-4,TGTGCCAGCAGCTACTTGCGGAACTCCTACAATGAGCAGTTCTTC,CASSYLRNSYNEQFF
16,TRBJ2-1,-,once,TRBV2,TGTGCCAGCAGTGAATCGGTCCTGAAGGACTACAATGAGCAGTTCTTC,CASSESVLKDYNEQFF
15,TRBJ1-2,-,once,TRBV5-5,TGTGCCAGCAGTCGCCTGGGTAGGGAGAACTATGGCTACACCTTC,CASSRLGRENYGYTF
13,TRBJ1-4,-,-,TRBV29-1,TGCAGCGTCCAAGAGAGGGTGGGCGAAAAACTGTTTTTT,CSVQERVGEKLFF
14,TRBJ2-1,-,once,TRBV28,TGTGCCAGCTCCCCCGAGGGACGGCTCAATGAGCAGTTCTTC,CASSPEGRLNEQFF
13,TRBJ2-7,-,-,TRBV6-4,TGTGCCAGCAGTCCGACAGTCGTTTACGAGCAGTACTTC,CASSPTVVYEQYF
15,TRBJ1-1,TRBD1,-,TRBV6-5,TGTGCCAGCAGTTACAAGGGACAGGGGGGCACTGAAGCTTTCTTT,CASSYKGQGGTEAFF
14,TRBJ2-3,-,-,TRBV2,TGTGCCAGCAACGACAGGAGTGTTGGAAATACGCAGTATTTT,CASNDRSVGNTQYF
14,TRBJ1-2,-,few,TRBV5-1,TGCGCCAGCAGCTTGATCGGGCCTAGCTATGGCTACACCTTC,CASSLIGPSYGYTF
14,TRBJ1-2,-,-,TRBV7-8,TGTGCCAGCACCTTGAGCCGGGGAAAGCCTGGCTACACCTTC,CASTLSRGKPGYTF
13,TRBJ1-6,-,-,TRBV11-3,TGTGCCAGCAGCTTAGGAGGGGTTTCACCCCTCCACTTT,CASSLGGVSPLHF
16,TRBJ2-3,-,-,TRBV19,TGTGCCAGTAGCCCGGGCGGAGGGGGGACCACAGATACGCAGTATTTT,CASSPGGGGTTDTQYF
15,TRBJ1-6,-,-,TRBV6-5,TGTGCCAGCAGCCCCGTCGGGGGCCTCACCTCACCCCTCCACTTT,CASSPVGGLTSPLHF
14,TRBJ2-3,-,-,TRBV6-5,TGTGCCAGCCGGGAAGCGTACGGGACAGATACGCAGTATTTT,CASREAYGTDTQYF
14,TRBJ2-2,TRBD2,-,TRBV6-6,TGTGCCAGCTTGAAACGGGGGGAGAGCGGGGAGCTGTTTTTT,CASLKRGESGELFF
13,TRBJ1-1,-,-,TRBV5-4,TGTGCCAGCAGCTTGGCAGCAGGCGCTGAAGCTTTCTTT,CASSLAAGAEAFF
13,TRBJ2-1,-,-,TRBV19,TGTGCCAGTAGTATCCAGTTGTACAATGAGCAGTTCTTC,CASSIQLYNEQFF
12,TRBJ1-2,-,-,TRBV2,TGTGCCAGCCGTGGGGAGTTCTATGGCTACACCTTC,CASRGEFYGYTF